This T cell receptor beta chain was sequenced for a study of response to subunit inactivated influenza vaccine. The V end lost 0 bases, the J end lost 7 bases, and 9 bases lay between the germline ends. Germline CDR1 reads GTSNPN; CDR2 reads SVGIG (reference sequence). The CDR3 loop spans 12 amino acids. TCRdb re-derived calls from the RT-PCR reads in MiXCR, one entry per CDR3 protein. The sample lists fewer than 800,000 distinct CDR3 sequences, 15% to 19% occurring once. This clonotype was seen a handful of times. V usage is TRBV30 and J usage is TRBJ2-5; D possibly corresponds to TRBD2 (6 bases). This specimen was PBMCs from blood, taken 12 days after vaccination. The source is a man over 45 who received an inactivated influenza vaccine. The CDR3, as DNA: TGTGCCTGGAGTGTTATGGAGGGGACCCAGTACTTC. It codes for CAWSVMEGTQYF.